This TCR beta chain was documented in a study of blood T cell repertoires in COVID-19. Across the whole study: Samples taken during acute and convalescent COVID-19 were collected in the United States, Italy and Spain. Sources were T cells, B-cell-depleted T cells, or PBMCs; the material itself was cDNA or gDNA.

Note on this clone: Other DNA variants within this sample encode the same CDR3.

Under the authors' procedure: It was from reference gene primer amplification that nucleated cell counts were estimated. Clones were sequenced by immunoSEQ multiplex PCR, and TCRdb holds only the in-frame ones, with some missing. V and J calls and clone size come straight from that table; D and trimming were deduced from the DNA. The sample carries approximately 250,000 clones, approximately 88% recorded once. V lost 4 bases and J lost 3, with 7 bases in between. The CDR3 spans 12 residues. CDR1 MDHEN and CDR2 SYDVKM come from the germline V gene. This sequence joins TRBV28 and TRBJ2-7, with D unclear. The receptor was derived from a woman in her seventies with COVID-19, enrolled during active disease. Input material: peripheral blood. Written as DNA, the CDR3 is TGTGCCAGCAGTTCCCCCGGCTACGAGCAGTACTTC. It is translated as CASSSPGYEQYF.